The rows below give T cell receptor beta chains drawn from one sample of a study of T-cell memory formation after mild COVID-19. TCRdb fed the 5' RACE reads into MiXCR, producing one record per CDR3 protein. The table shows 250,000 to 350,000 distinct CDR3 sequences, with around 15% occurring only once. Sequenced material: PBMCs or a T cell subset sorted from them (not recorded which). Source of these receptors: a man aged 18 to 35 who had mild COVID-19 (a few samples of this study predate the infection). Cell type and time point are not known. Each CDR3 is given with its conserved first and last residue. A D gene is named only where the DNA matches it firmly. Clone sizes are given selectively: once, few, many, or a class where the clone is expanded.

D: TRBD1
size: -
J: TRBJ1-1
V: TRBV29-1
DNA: TGCAGCGCTCGAACAGGGGTCACTGAAGCTTTCTTT
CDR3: CSARTGVTEAFF

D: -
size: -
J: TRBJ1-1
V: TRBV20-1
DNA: TGCAGTGCTCCGCTGGCCCGAGGTGGCACTGAAGCTTTCTTT
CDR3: CSAPLARGGTEAFF

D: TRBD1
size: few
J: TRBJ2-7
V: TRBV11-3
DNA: TGTGCCAGCAGCACCGACAGGGCCTCATACGAGCAGTACTTC
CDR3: CASSTDRASYEQYF

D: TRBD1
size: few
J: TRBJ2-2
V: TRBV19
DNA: TGTGCCAGTAGTATAGACCCCCGGGACAGGGAAAACGGGGAGCTGTTTTTT
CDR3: CASSIDPRDRENGELFF

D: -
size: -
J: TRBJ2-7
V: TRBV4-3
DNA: TGCGCCAGCAGCCAAGCAGCTGACAGAAACTACGAGCAGTACTTC
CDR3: CASSQAADRNYEQYF

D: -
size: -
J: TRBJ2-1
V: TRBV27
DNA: TGTGCCAGCTCTGCCGGGGCTTCCTACAATGAGCAGTTCTTC
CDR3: CASSAGASYNEQFF

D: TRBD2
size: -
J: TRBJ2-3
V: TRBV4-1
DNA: TGCGCCAGCAGCCAAGATGGGACGGGGGGGCCGTCAGATACGCAGTATTTT
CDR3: CASSQDGTGGPSDTQYF

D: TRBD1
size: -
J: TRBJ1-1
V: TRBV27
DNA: TGTGCCAGCCAGCCCCAAACAGGGGGACCGAACACTGAAGCTTTCTTT
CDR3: CASQPQTGGPNTEAFF

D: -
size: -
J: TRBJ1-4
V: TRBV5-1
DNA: TGTGCCAGCAGTTTGGGATCAACTAATGAAAAACTGTTTTTT
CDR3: CASSLGSTNEKLFF

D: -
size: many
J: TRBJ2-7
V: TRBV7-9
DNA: TGTGCCAGCAGTCCGACTGGAGTCGAGCAGTACTTC
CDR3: CASSPTGVEQYF

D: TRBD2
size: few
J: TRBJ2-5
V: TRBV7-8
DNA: TGTGCCAGCAGCTTGCCCAGTAGCGGGGTGCCGGAGACCCAGTACTTC
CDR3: CASSLPSSGVPETQYF

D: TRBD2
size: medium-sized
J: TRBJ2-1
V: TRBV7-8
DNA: TGTGCCAGCAGCTTAGCGCTTATAGCGGGGTTCTCCTACAATGAGCAGTTCTTC
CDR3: CASSLALIAGFSYNEQFF

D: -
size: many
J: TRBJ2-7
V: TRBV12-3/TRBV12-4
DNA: TGTGCCAGCAGTCCTCGGGGGTACGAGCAGTACTTC
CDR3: CASSPRGYEQYF

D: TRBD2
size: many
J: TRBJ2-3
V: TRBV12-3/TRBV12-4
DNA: TGTGCCAGCAGCTCAAGTGCGGGGGGCACAGATACGCAGTATTTT
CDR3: CASSSSAGGTDTQYF

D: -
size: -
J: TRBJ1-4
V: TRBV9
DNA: TGTGCCAGCAGCGTAGGAACGGGGTCGCGGGAAAAACTGTTTTTT
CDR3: CASSVGTGSREKLFF

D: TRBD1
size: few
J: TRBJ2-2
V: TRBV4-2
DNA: TGTGCCAGCAGCCAAGGACAGGGGCCAAACACCGGGGAGCTGTTTTTT
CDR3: CASSQGQGPNTGELFF

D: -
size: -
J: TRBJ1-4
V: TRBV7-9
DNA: TGTGCCACCACCTCGGGGAACATTGAAAAACTGTTTTTT
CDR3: CATTSGNIEKLFF

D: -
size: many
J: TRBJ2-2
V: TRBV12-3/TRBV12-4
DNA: TGTGCCAGCAGCCTGAACCTTAACACCGGGGAGCTGTTTTTT
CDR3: CASSLNLNTGELFF

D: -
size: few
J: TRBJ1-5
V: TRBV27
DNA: TGTGCCAGCAGTTTGGGGGGGGGTCAGCCCCAGCATTTT
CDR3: CASSLGGGQPQHF

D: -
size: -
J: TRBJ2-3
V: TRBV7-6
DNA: TGTGCCAGCAGCCAAACGGGGGGCCCCACAGATACGCAGTATTTT
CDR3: CASSQTGGPTDTQYF

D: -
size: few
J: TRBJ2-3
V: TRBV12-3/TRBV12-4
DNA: TGTGCCAGCAGTCAAACCATACGAACCACAGATACGCAGTATTTT
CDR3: CASSQTIRTTDTQYF

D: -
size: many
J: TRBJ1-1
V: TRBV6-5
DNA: TGTGCCAGCAGTTACAACCAGAACACTGAAGCTTTCTTT
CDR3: CASSYNQNTEAFF